This TCR beta chain was recorded in a study of human thymus T cells. Immunologically healthy infants in Finland undergoing congenital heart defect surgery were the donors. During surgery, about 0.45-1 mL peripheral blood was drawn from four of eight donors. Blood DNA came from all available leukocytes, not a fixed cell number. The ends were cut back, 7 bases at V and 5 bases at J, with 12 bases in the middle. The germline V gene has CDR1 SGHVT and CDR2 SQSDAQ. The CDR3 has 12 amino acids. Points from the study as a whole: It looked as if thymic and blood repertoires used V and J genes in a biased way.

Turning to this clone: No antigen is known for it.

Clones were read by immunoSEQ multiplex PCR, and TCRdb kept only the in-frame ones, dropping some. The table lists around 44,000 clones, over 85% of them singletons. This chain joins TRBV7-4 and TRBJ2-7; D may correspond to TRBD1 or TRBD2 (5 bases each). The receptor comes from a boy less than two years old with a congenital heart defect but otherwise immunologically healthy. Sequencing was carried out using blood. CDR3 sequence: CASMGRGDEQYF. The CDR3 bases are TGTGCCAGCATGGGACGGGGTGACGAGCAGTACTTC. Full variable domain (rest looked up from reference TRBV7-4 and TRBJ2-7): GAGVSQSPRYKVAKRGRDVALRCDSISGHVTLYWYRQTLGQGSEVLTYSQSDAQRDKSGRPSGRFSAERPERSVSTLKIQRTEQGDSAVYLCASMGRGDEQYFGPGTRLTVT.